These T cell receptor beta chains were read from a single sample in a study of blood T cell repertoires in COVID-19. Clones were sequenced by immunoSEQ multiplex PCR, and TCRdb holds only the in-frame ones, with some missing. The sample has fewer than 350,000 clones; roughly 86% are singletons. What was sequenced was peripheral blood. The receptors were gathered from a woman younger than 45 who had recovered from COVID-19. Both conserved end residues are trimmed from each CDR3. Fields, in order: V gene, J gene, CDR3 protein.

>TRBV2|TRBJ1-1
ASSVVAEAF
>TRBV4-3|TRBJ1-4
ASSQRGINEKLF
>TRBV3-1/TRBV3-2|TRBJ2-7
ASSQAGTSGYEQY
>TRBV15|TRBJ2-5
ATRGLSETQY
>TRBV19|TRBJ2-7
ASSIGFSGTGLAEQY
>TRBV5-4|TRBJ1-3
ASSPNRNSGNTIY
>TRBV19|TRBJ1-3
AIGAGNTIY
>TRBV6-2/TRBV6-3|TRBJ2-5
ASSRGETQY
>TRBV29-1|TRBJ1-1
SAMSASYTEAF
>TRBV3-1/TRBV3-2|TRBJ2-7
ASLRGGSYEQY
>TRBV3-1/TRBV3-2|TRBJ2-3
ASSPSGRGDTQY
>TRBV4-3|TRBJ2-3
ASSQGLAGGIDTQY
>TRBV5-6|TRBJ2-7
ASSLKGQPYYEQY
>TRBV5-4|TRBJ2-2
ASSLRGGFTSTGELF
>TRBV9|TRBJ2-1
ASSAGAGDTYNEQF
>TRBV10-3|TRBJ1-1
AISGDRRNTEAF
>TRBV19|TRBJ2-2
ASSISGGSDTGELF
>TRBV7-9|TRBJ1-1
ASSQGTEAF
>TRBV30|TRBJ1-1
AWSATGGRLNTEAF
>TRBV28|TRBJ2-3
ASSFNRGGTDTQY
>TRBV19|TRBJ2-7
ASSMAQGAVEQY
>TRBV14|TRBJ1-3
ASSQGGPVSGNTIY
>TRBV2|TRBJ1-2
ASSGDSLEDGYT
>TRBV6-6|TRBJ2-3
ASRVAGGSTDTQY
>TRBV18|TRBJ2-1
ASSPQAGQFYNEQF
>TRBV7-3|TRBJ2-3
ASSLSTGDTQY
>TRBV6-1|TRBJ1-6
ASSEGTLNNSPLH
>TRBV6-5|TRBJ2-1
ASNRGGNEQF
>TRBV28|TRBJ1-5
ASRTGLRQPQH
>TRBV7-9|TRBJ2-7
ASSLNPLAGTFYEQY
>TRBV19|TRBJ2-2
ASSSLTGTTGELF
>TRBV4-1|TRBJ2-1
ASSQSGDPYNEQF
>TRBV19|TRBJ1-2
ASRDRVNYGYT
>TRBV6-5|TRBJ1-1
ASSYAMSVNTEAF
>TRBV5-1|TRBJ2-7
ASSLGHEQY
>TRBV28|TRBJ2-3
ASTLGGRDTDTQY
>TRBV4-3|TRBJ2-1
ASSQTSASYNEQF
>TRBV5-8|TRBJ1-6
ASSGEGTDLYSPLH
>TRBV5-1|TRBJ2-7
ASSSQGTTYEQY
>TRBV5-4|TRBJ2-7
ASSSAGGSYEQY
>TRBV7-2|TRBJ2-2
ASSLRSGWTGELF
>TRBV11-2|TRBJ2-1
ASSRGIGGSEQF
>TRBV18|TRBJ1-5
ASSPDRDLNQPQH
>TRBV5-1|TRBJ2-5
ASSPRAIGGETQY
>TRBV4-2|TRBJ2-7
ASSPLRTSGNYEQY
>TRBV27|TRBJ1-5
ASSPQGTQPQH
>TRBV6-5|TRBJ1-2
ASSPDRVGYGYT
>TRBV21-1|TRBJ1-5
ASSKGDRGNQPQH
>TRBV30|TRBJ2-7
AWGLAGPYEQY
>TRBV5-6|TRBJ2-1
ASGKERESNEQF